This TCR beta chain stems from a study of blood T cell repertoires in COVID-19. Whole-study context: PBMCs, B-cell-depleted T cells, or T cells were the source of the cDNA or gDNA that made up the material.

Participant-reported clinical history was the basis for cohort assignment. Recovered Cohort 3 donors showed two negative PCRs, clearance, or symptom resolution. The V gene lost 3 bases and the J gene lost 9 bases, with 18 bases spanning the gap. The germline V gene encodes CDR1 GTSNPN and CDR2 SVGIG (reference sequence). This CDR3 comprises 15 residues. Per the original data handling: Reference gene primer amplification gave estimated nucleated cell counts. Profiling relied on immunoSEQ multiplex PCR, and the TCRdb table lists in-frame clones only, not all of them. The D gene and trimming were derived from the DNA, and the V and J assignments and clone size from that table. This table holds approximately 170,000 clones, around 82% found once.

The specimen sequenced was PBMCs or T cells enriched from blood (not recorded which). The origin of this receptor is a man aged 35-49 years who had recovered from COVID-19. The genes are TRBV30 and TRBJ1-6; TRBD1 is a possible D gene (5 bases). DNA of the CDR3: TGTGCCTGGAGCCTAGACACCCCCGGGGGTTCACCCCTCCACTTT. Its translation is CAWSLDTPGGSPLHF. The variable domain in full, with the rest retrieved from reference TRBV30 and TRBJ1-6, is SQTIHQWPATLVQPVGSPLSLECTVEGTSNPNLYWYRQAAGRGLQLLFYSVGIGQISSEVPQNLSASRPQDRQFILSSKKLLLSDSGFYLCAWSLDTPGGSPLHFGNGTRLTVT.